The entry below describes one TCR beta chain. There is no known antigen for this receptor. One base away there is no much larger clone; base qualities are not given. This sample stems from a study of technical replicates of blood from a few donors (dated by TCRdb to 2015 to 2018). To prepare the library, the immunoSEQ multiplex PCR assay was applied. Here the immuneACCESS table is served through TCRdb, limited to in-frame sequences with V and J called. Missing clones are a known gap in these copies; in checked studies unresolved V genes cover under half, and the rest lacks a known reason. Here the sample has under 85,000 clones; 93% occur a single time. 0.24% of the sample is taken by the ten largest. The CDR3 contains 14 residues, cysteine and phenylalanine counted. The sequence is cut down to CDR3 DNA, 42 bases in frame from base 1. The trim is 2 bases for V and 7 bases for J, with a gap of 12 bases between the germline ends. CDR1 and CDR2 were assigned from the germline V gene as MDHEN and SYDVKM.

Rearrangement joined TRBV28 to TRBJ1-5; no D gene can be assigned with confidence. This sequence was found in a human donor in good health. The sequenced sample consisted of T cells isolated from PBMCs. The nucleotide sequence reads TGTGCCAGCAGTTTAGACTTGGCTCGGCAGCCCCAGCATTTT. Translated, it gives CASSLDLARQPQHF. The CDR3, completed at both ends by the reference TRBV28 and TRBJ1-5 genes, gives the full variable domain DVKVTQSSRYLVKRTGEKVFLECVQDMDHENMFWYRQDPGLGLRLIYFSYDVKMKEKGDIPEGYSVSREKKERFSLILESASTNQTSMYLCASSLDLARQPQHFGDGTRLSIL.